This T cell receptor (beta chain) came from a study of T cells in Graves' hyperthyroidism and ophthalmopathy. Hyperthyroidism patients were newly diagnosed, had disease duration under 2 months, and were aged 18 to 65 years. Orbital computed tomography, thyroid ultrasound, serum thyroxine and TRAb, and clinical symptoms together informed the diagnoses. To note about this clonotype: The antigen is not known.

CDR1 is ENHRY, CDR2 SYGVKD, per germline. The CDR3 consists of 14 residues. Trimming removed 10 bases from V and 2 bases from J, with 18 bases in between. It was RNA transcripts that yielded the amplified TCR beta CDR3 regions. The HTBI set primed first-round TCR CDR3 RT-PCR. TCRdb re-derived calls from the multiplex PCR reads in MiXCR, one entry per CDR3 protein. The sample gives about 540,000 distinct CDR3 sequences, about half of which show up once; just under 8.5% is in the top ten. Study findings and constraints: Ophthalmopathy was predicted by the model a median of about six months ahead of onset.

The chain combines TRBV10-3 with TRBJ2-7; D might be TRBD2 (7 bases). This sequence was found in a woman in her late teens or twenties with Graves' hyperthyroidism. Sequencing input: peripheral blood or thyroid tissue (not recorded which). CDR3 nucleotides: TGTGCCACTCCCGCGGGGGCTCCTACCTACGAGCAGTACTTC. Amino acid sequence: CATPAGAPTYEQYF.